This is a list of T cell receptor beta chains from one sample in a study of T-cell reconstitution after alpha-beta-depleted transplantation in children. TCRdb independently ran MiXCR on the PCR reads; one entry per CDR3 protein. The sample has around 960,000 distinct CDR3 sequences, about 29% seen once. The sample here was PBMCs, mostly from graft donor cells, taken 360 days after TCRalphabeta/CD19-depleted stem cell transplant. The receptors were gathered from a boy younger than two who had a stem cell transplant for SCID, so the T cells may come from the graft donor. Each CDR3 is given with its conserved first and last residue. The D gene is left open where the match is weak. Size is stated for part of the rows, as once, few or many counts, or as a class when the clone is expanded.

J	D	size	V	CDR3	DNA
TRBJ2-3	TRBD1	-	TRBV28	CASTRLGTGRTGTQYF	TGTGCCAGCACTCGATTGGGGACAGGGCGCACAGGTACGCAGTATTTT
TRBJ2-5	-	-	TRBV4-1	CASSQDPLAWETQYF	TGCGCCAGCAGCCAAGATCCGCTAGCCTGGGAGACCCAGTACTTC
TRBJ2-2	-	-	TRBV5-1	CASSLGGHKVKVGELFF	TGCGCCAGCAGCTTGGGCGGACATAAAGTTAAAGTCGGGGAGCTGTTTTTT
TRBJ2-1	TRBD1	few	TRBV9	CASSARDRPYNEQFF	TGTGCCAGCAGCGCCCGGGACAGACCCTACAATGAGCAGTTCTTC
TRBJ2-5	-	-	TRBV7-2	CASSLAGLGEETQYF	TGTGCCAGCAGCTTAGCGGGGCTAGGGGAAGAGACCCAGTACTTC
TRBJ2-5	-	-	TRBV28	CASSPRPRGTLETQYF	TGTGCCAGCAGTCCCCGGCCCCGGGGGACTTTAGAGACCCAGTACTTC
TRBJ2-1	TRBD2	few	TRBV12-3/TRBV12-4	CASSGTNNNNEQFF	TGTGCCAGCAGCGGGACTAATAATAACAATGAGCAGTTCTTC
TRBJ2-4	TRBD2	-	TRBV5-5	CASSLVGTSADIQYF	TGTGCCAGCAGCTTGGTGGGGACTAGCGCCGACATTCAGTACTTC
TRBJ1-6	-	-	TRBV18	CASSLGTNIRDSPLHF	TGTGCCAGCTCACTCGGGACAAATATAAGGGATTCACCCCTCCACTTT
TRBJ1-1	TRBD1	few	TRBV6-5	CASSYSWDRAMNTEAFF	TGTGCCAGCAGTTACTCGTGGGACAGGGCAATGAACACTGAAGCTTTCTTT
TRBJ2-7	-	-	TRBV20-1	CSAEKGNSYEQYF	TGCAGTGCGGAGAAAGGCAACTCCTACGAGCAGTACTTC
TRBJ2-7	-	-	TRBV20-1	CSARRGQGPAYEQYF	TGCAGTGCTAGACGGGGACAAGGCCCAGCCTACGAGCAGTACTTC
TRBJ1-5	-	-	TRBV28	CASSPADQPQHF	TGTGCCAGCAGTCCAGCAGATCAGCCCCAGCATTTT
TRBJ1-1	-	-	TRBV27	CASSLFGGPTEAFF	TGTGCCAGCAGTTTATTTGGGGGGCCGACTGAAGCTTTCTTT
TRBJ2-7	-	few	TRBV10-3	CAISEQFEQYF	TGTGCCATCAGTGAGCAATTCGAGCAGTACTTC
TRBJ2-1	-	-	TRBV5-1	CASSLYLVMVNEQFF	TGCGCCAGCAGCTTGTATCTAGTGATGGTAAATGAGCAGTTCTTC
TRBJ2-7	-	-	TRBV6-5	CASSFRDRPNYEQYF	TGTGCCAGCAGTTTTCGCGACAGGCCAAACTACGAGCAGTACTTC
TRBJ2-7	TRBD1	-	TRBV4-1	CASSQLQGDYEQYF	TGCGCCAGCAGCCAATTACAGGGGGACTACGAGCAGTACTTC
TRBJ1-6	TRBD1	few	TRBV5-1	CASSLLGTGRNSPLHF	TGCGCCAGCAGCTTGTTAGGGACAGGGAGAAATTCACCCCTCCACTTT
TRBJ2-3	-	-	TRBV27	CASSFSAPFTDTQYF	TGTGCCAGCAGTTTTTCGGCACCCTTCACAGATACGCAGTATTTT
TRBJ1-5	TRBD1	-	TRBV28	CASRGKGGPNQPQHF	TGTGCCAGCAGGGGGAAAGGGGGCCCGAATCAGCCCCAGCATTTT
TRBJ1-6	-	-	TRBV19	CASSITESSYNSPLHF	TGTGCCAGTAGTATTACGGAAAGCTCCTATAATTCACCCCTCCACTTT
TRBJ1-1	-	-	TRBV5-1	CASSRGQGAEAFF	TGCGCCAGCAGCCGCGGGCAGGGCGCTGAAGCTTTCTTT
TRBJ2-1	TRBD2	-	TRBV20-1	CSASPSGSGSKRNEQFF	TGCAGTGCTAGCCCAAGTGGTAGCGGGTCAAAAAGGAATGAGCAGTTCTTC
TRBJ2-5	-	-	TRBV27	CASRPGHQKETQYF	TGTGCCAGCAGGCCGGGTCACCAAAAAGAGACCCAGTACTTC